This TCR beta chain was recovered during a study of T cells after yellow fever vaccination. Overall study results and limits: Overlap between CD4 and CD8 compartments was detected for a small share of clonotypes.

Germline V gene lookup returns CDR1 MNHEY and CDR2 SVGAGI. The CDR3 is made up of 15 amino acids. V was trimmed by 0 bases and J by 4 bases, leaving 12 bases between them. On this clonotype itself: Its antigen is as yet unknown.

TCRdb ran MiXCR on the 5' RACE reads and lists one entry per CDR3 protein. The sample holds 150,000 to 200,000 distinct CDR3 sequences, approximately 9.9% seen once. The specimen comprised CD8+ T cells sorted from PBMCs, sampled 45 days after the yellow fever booster vaccination. This chain links TRBV6-5 with TRBJ1-2; possible D gene TRBD1, 5 bases. The sequence came from a man aged 18 to 29 who received the YFV17D yellow fever vaccine. CDR3 coding DNA: TGTGCCAGCAGTTACTCTAGAGACAGCCGCTATGGCTACACCTTC. This sequence encodes CASSYSRDSRYGYTF.